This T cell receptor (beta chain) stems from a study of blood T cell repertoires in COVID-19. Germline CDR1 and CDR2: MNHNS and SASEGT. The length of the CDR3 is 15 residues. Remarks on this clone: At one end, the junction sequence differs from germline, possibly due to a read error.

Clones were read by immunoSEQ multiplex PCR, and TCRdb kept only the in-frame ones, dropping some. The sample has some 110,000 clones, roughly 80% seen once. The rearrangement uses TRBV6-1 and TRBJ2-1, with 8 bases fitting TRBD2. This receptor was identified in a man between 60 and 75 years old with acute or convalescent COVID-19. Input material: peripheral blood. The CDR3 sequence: CASGDTSGPYNEQFF. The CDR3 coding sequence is TGTGCCAGCGGTGATACTAGCGGTCCCTACAATGAGCAGTTCTTC.